This T cell receptor beta chain is from a study of OX40 agonist ivuxolimab in advanced cancers. Study-level background: Allowance was made for prior anti-PD-1, anti-PD-L1 or anti-CTLA-4 therapy, and around 44% had some.

Trimming shortened V by 6 bases and J by 3 bases, and 11 bases separated the two germline ends. Germline V lookup: CDR1 SGHTA, CDR2 FQGTGA. The CDR3 is made up of 14 amino acids. Produced via immunoSEQ multiplex PCR; TCRdb's table is partial and in-frame only. The sample includes 70,000 to 85,000 clones, roughly nine tenths of them seen just once. As to this clone: Antigen specificity is unknown.

Points from the study as a whole: Compared with others, partial responders at 0.1-3.0 mg/kg displayed clonal expansion among the lowest. Both CD4+ and CD8+ T cell populations in blood had undergone clonal expansion by week 6 at 0.1 to 3.0 mg/kg.

This specimen was CD4+ or CD8+ T cells sorted from blood, taken in a trial of the OX40 agonist ivuxolimab. The chain uses TRBV7-3 and TRBJ2-2; D not certain. This sequence originates from an adult with an advanced solid tumor such as melanoma, head and neck, liver or kidney cancer. The CDR3 DNA is TGTGCCAGCAGGGCGACCCCGGACACCGGGGAGCTGTTTTTT. Translated: CASRATPDTGELFF.